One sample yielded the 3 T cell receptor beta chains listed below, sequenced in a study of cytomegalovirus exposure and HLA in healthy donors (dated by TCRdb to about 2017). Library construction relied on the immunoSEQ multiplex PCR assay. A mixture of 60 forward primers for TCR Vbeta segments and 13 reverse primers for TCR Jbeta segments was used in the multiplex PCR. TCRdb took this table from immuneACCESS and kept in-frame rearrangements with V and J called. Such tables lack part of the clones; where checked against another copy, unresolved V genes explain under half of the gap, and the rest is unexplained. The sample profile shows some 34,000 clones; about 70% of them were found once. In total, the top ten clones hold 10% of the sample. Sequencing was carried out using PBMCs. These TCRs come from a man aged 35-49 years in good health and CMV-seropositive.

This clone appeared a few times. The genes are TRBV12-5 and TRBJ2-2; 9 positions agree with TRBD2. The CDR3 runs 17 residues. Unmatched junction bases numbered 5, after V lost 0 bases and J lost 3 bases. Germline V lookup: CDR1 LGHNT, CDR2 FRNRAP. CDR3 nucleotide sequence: TGTGCTAGTGGTTTGGTTGGCGGGGGGGCCGACACCGGGGAGCTGTTTTTT. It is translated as CASGLVGGGADTGELFF.

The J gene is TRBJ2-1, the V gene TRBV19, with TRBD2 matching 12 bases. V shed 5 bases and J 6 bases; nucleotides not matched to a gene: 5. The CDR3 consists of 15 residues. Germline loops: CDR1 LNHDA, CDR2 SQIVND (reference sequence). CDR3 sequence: CASSLAGGPGNEQFF. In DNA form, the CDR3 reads TGTGCCAGTAGTCTAGCGGGGGGGCCAGGCAATGAGCAGTTCTTC.

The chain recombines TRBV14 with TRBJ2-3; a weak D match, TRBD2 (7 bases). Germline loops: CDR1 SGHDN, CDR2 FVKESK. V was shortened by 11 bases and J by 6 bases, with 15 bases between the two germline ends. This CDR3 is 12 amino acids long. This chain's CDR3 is CARRRGRDTQYF. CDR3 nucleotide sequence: TGTGCCCGACGGCGGGGGCGGGATACGCAGTATTTT.